The 23 T cell receptor beta chains presented below share a single source sample, sequenced in a study of T-cell memory formation after mild COVID-19. From the 5' RACE reads, TCRdb called clonotypes with MiXCR, one entry per CDR3 protein. The sample includes hundreds of thousands of distinct CDR3 sequences, about 20% seen only once; the top ten take approximately 8.4%. Sequencing input: PBMCs or a T cell subset sorted from them (not recorded which). The receptors originated from an adult woman who had mild COVID-19 (a few samples of this study predate the infection). Cell type and time point are not known.

This clonotype was picked up a small number of times. This sequence joins TRBV30 and TRBJ1-1, with D unresolved. The germline V and J ends were trimmed by 0 bases and 1 base, with 9 bases remaining between them. Germline V gives CDR1 GTSNPN, CDR2 SVGIG (reference sequence). The CDR3 consists of 14 residues. The chain's CDR3 is CAWSVTLGNTEAFF. The DNA of the CDR3 is TGTGCCTGGAGTGTAACCCTGGGGAACACTGAAGCTTTCTTT.

The J gene is TRBJ2-5, the V gene TRBV5-1; 9 bases map to TRBD1. The V gene end was trimmed by 6 bases and the J gene end by 7 bases; junction bases not matched to a gene: 13. The germline V gene has CDR1 SGHRS and CDR2 YFSETQ. CDR3 size: 15 residues. The CDR3 reads CASTLMGDRAATQYF. The CDR3 bases are TGCGCCAGCACCCTCATGGGGGACAGGGCGGCGACCCAGTACTTC.

This sequence joins TRBV7-9 and TRBJ2-7, with TRBD2 matching over 14 bases. Unmatched junction bases numbered 9, after V lost 4 bases and J lost 7 bases. This CDR3 has 16 residues. Germline V lookup: CDR1 SEHNR, CDR2 FQNEAQ (reference sequence). The CDR3 DNA is TGTGCCAGCAGCTCCGACCCGGGACTAGCGGGGGTGGAGCAGTACTTC. As protein: CASSSDPGLAGVEQYF.

The table lists this clonotype with a few counts. The chain is built from TRBV5-4 and TRBJ1-5; D might be TRBD1 (6 bases). This CDR3 has 15 residues. The V end lost 0 bases, the J end lost 11 bases, and 18 bases lay between the germline ends. The germline CDR1 and CDR2 sequences are SGHNT and YYREEE (reference sequence). CDR3 nucleotides: TGTGCCAGCAGCTTGGAGGGGGGCTCGCCTTCAGCCCAGCATTTT. Amino acid sequence: CASSLEGGSPSAQHF.

This chain uses TRBV5-4 with TRBJ1-1, with 7 bases lining up with TRBD1. The germline gives CDR1 SGHNT, CDR2 YYREEE (reference sequence). This CDR3 region has 16 residues. After removal of 0 bases from V and 4 bases from J, the junction contained 9 bases not matched to a gene. This CDR3 reads CASSLDRGGGSTEAFF. The CDR3 region has the DNA TGTGCCAGCAGCTTGGACAGGGGAGGCGGGAGCACTGAAGCTTTCTTT.

The J gene is TRBJ2-3, the V gene TRBV20-1, with 9 positions matching TRBD2. This CDR3 has 15 residues. V lost 5 bases and J lost 2; bases outside the gene matches: 8. Germline CDR1 is DFQATT and CDR2 is SNEGSKA (reference sequence). The CDR3, as DNA: TGCAGTGCTTCTAGACTAGCGGCGAACACAGATACGCAGTATTTT. Amino acid sequence: CSASRLAANTDTQYF.

This clonotype was seen more than once but under ten times. V is TRBV11-3 and J is TRBJ2-3; TRBD2 aligns across 11 bases. V shed 5 bases, J shed 5 bases, and the junction held 0 bases outside the gene matches. CDR1 is SGHNT and CDR2 is YENEEA in the germline V gene. CDR3 length: 13 amino acids. The CDR3 DNA sequence: TGTGCCAGCAGCGGACTAGCGGGAGATACGCAGTATTTT. Its protein product is CASSGLAGDTQYF. Full variable domain (outside the CDR3, taken from reference TRBV11-3 and TRBJ2-3): EAGVVQSPRYKIIEKKQPVAFWCNPISGHNTLYWYLQNLGQGPELLIRYENEEAVDDSQLPKDRFSAERLKGVDSTLKIQPAELGDSAVYLCASSGLAGDTQYFGPGTRLTVL.

To note about this clonotype: One end of the junction does not line up with germline, which may come from a read error. CDR3 nucleotides: TGTGCCACCAGTGATCCCGGGTCGAACTACGGCTACACCTTC. As protein: CATSDPGSNYGYTF. The V gene is TRBV24-1, the J gene TRBJ1-2; D gene uncertain. This CDR3 is built from 14 residues. Germline lookup yields CDR1 KGHDR and CDR2 SFDVKD.

This chain links TRBV11-3 with TRBJ2-1; the D gene is possibly TRBD2 (5 bases). Germline CDR1 reads SGHNT; CDR2 reads YENEEA. V was clipped by 1 base and J by 6 bases, with 10 bases between them. The CDR3 length is 14 residues. CDR3 protein: CASSLVRESNEQFF. The CDR3, as DNA: TGTGCCAGCAGCTTAGTGAGGGAGAGCAATGAGCAGTTCTTC.

This clonotype was seen ten or more times. The chain carries TRBV3-1 and TRBJ2-1, with D possibly TRBD1 on 5 matching bases. In germline, CDR1 is LGHDT, CDR2 YNNKEL (reference sequence). Trimming took off 2 bases at V and 6 bases at J, with 8 bases between the two ends. This CDR3 has 13 residues. The CDR3 loop is CASSQQDINEQFF. The DNA of the CDR3 is TGTGCCAGCAGCCAACAGGACATCAATGAGCAGTTCTTC.

A few counts support this clonotype. This CDR3 is CASSQDQLRGYTF. DNA for the CDR3: TGCGCCAGCAGCCAAGACCAGTTGAGGGGCTACACCTTC. V and J are TRBV4-3 and TRBJ1-2, with unresolved D. This CDR3 region has 13 residues. Per the germline V gene, CDR1 is LGHNA and CDR2 is YSLEER. The V end was cut by 0 bases, the J end by 8 bases, with 10 bases between.

J is TRBJ1-5 and V is TRBV7-2; no definite D call. CDR3 size: 14 residues. V shed 2 bases and J shed 5 bases, with 10 bases lying between them. Germline V gene sequence: CDR1 SGHTA, CDR2 FQGNSA. CDR3: CASSLLAGYQPQHF. CDR3 nucleotide sequence: TGTGCCAGCAGCTTACTCGCGGGATATCAGCCCCAGCATTTT. The full variable domain, with the rest looked up from reference TRBV7-2 and TRBJ1-5, is GAGVSQSPSNKVTEKGKDVELRCDPISGHTALYWYRQSLGQGLEFLIYFQGNSAPDKSGLPSDRFSAERTGGSVSTLTIQRTQQEDSAVYLCASSLLAGYQPQHFGDGTRLSIL.

The gene calls are TRBV7-3 and TRBJ2-3; D may be TRBD1 (5 bases). V lost 5 bases and J lost 1, with 10 bases in between. The germline CDR1 and CDR2 sequences are SGHTA and FQGTGA. This CDR3 has 14 amino acids. CDR3 region: CASSPQGGTDTQYF. As DNA, the CDR3 is TGTGCCAGCAGCCCTCAAGGGGGCACAGATACGCAGTATTTT.

This chain joins TRBV6-5 and TRBJ1-2, with 7 bases aligning to TRBD1. The CDR3 extends over 17 amino acids. Germline V CDR1 and CDR2: MNHEY, SVGAGI. V lost 4 bases to trimming and J lost 0 bases; unmatched junction nucleotides: 11. In DNA, the CDR3 is TGTGCCAGCAGTTCCGGGCAGGGGGTACTAGCTAACTATGGCTACACCTTC. Encoded protein: CASSSGQGVLANYGYTF.

This chain links TRBV20-1 with TRBJ2-5; the match to TRBD2 covers 7 bases. V lost 5 bases to trimming and J lost 5 bases; unmatched junction nucleotides: 8. The V gene's germline CDR1 is DFQATT and CDR2 SNEGSKA (reference sequence). This CDR3 comprises 13 residues. The CDR3 loop is CSADGGGRETQYF. The CDR3 region has the DNA TGCAGTGCTGATGGGGGAGGGAGGGAGACCCAGTACTTC.

This chain joins TRBV6-1 and TRBJ2-7; D may be TRBD2 (6 bases). The germline V and J ends were trimmed by 6 bases and 6 bases, with 15 bases remaining between them. The germline V gene encodes CDR1 MNHNS and CDR2 SASEGT. The CDR3 sequence is 13 residues long. The chain's CDR3 is CASRATGVGEQYF. Here the CDR3 DNA reads TGTGCCAGCAGGGCCACGGGGGTCGGCGAGCAGTACTTC.

This chain joins TRBV7-8 and TRBJ2-1; no definite D call. Germline loops: CDR1 SGHVS, CDR2 FQNEAQ. The CDR3 length is 12 residues. V lost 3 bases and J lost 6, with 6 bases in between. The CDR3 protein is CASSFRLNEQFF. The CDR3, as DNA: TGTGCCAGCAGCTTTCGGCTCAATGAGCAGTTCTTC. The full variable domain, rest sourced from reference TRBV7-8 and TRBJ2-1, is GAGVSQSPRYKVAKRGQDVALRCDPISGHVSLFWYQQALGQGPEFLTYFQNEAQLDKSGLPSDRFFAERPEGSVSTLKIQRTQQEDSAVYLCASSFRLNEQFFGPGTRLTVL.

This clonotype showed up many times. The CDR3 DNA reads TGTGCCAGCTCACGGGCCTACGAGCAGTACTTC. As protein: CASSRAYEQYF. The V and J genes are TRBV12-3 or TRBV12-4 and TRBJ2-7; D uncertain. Trimming shortened V by 8 bases and J by 2 bases, and 7 bases separated the two germline ends. The CDR3 is 11 amino acids.

The chain has TRBV9 and TRBJ2-3; TRBD2 aligns across 7 bases. CDR3 size: 15 residues. V lost 4 bases to trimming and J lost 2 bases; unmatched junction nucleotides: 7. The germline V gene encodes CDR1 SGDLS and CDR2 YYNGEE. The CDR3 DNA sequence: TGTGCCAGCAGCTGGGGGGAGGGGATCACAGATACGCAGTATTTT. It yields the protein CASSWGEGITDTQYF.

The gene calls are TRBV10-3 and TRBJ2-2, with D perhaps given as TRBD1 or TRBD2 (5 bases each). Germline loops: CDR1 ENHRY, CDR2 SYGVKD. V dropped 3 bases and J dropped 4 bases, with 21 bases sitting between them. CDR3 length: 18 residues. CDR3 amino acids: CAISDGTLEGLVTGELFF. The CDR3 nucleotides are TGTGCCATCAGTGATGGAACGCTCGAGGGGTTGGTCACCGGGGAGCTGTTTTTT.

This clonotype was seen a handful of times. The chain carries TRBV20-1 and TRBJ2-5; perhaps TRBD2 as D (5 bases). CDR3 size: 13 residues. The germline V gene has CDR1 DFQATT and CDR2 SNEGSKA (reference sequence). Trimming pared 3 bases from V and 2 bases from J, leaving 10 bases between. CDR3 sequence reads: CSASRRRQETQYF. The CDR3 nucleotides are TGCAGTGCTAGCCGACGGAGGCAAGAGACCCAGTACTTC.

This clonotype was observed a few times. The chain is built from TRBV4-3 and TRBJ2-1; perhaps TRBD2 as D (8 bases). From germline, CDR1 is LGHNA and CDR2 YSLEER. Trimming took 1 base from V and 3 from J, leaving 19 bases between them. The CDR3 totals 18 residues. The CDR3 coding sequence is TGCGCCAGCAGCCAAGGGCCGGGGGGGCAGGGGGTCTACAATGAGCAGTTCTTC. Translating it yields CASSQGPGGQGVYNEQFF.

This clonotype was detected a few times. V gene TRBV27 combines with J gene TRBJ1-1; a possible D gene is TRBD1 (5 bases). Germline lookup yields CDR1 MNHEY and CDR2 SMNVEV (reference sequence). The CDR3 spans 14 residues. With 4 bases removed from V and 3 bases from J, the gap between germline ends came to 12 bases. Here the CDR3 reads CASSSAGKDTEAFF. In DNA, the CDR3 is TGTGCCAGCAGTTCAGCAGGGAAGGACACTGAAGCTTTCTTT.